Below, 31 T cell receptor beta chains from the same sample are listed, as sequenced in a study of neurological immune-mediated disorders. Each CDR3 protein gets one entry after TCRdb re-called the 5' RACE reads with MiXCR. The data show approximately 29,000 distinct CDR3 sequences, around 12% seen once. Sample: PBMCs. The receptors shown here come from a man aged 55-75 years in good health.

This clonotype was picked up many times. The chain couples TRBV9 to TRBJ2-7, with 11 bases identical to TRBD2. The CDR3 length is 19 residues. V gave up 4 bases and J gave up 0 bases; unmatched junction bases: 15. The germline CDR1 and CDR2 sequences are SGDLS and YYNGEE. This CDR3 is CASSPTGRGLAAPSYEQYF. The CDR3 nucleotides are TGTGCCAGCAGCCCGACGGGACGGGGACTAGCGGCCCCCTCCTACGAGCAGTACTTC.

This clonotype occurred many times. The rearrangement joins TRBV5-1 to TRBJ1-1; the D is unclear. The CDR3 is made up of 17 amino acids. Trimming took off 0 bases at V and 0 bases at J, with 15 bases between the two ends. Germline V gene lookup returns CDR1 SGHRS and CDR2 YFSETQ. The chain's CDR3 is CASSLDPRPQMNTEAFF. CDR3 bases: TGCGCCAGCAGCTTGGATCCGCGCCCCCAGATGAACACTGAAGCTTTCTTT.

This clonotype was seen repeatedly, ten times or more. The V and J genes are TRBV20-1 and TRBJ2-1; the D is unclear. Per the germline V gene, CDR1 is DFQATT and CDR2 is SNEGSKA (reference sequence). This CDR3 is built from 16 residues. Trimming removed 2 bases at V and 5 bases at J, with 19 bases between. CDR3 nucleotide sequence: TGCAGTGCTAGATCCCATCGGACGAGAGCTAACAATGAGCAGTTCTTC. It yields the protein CSARSHRTRANNEQFF.

This clonotype was observed at least ten times. The chain uses TRBV6-6 and TRBJ2-5; possibly TRBD1 or TRBD2 for D (5 bases each). The CDR3 is 13 amino acids. The germline gives CDR1 MNHNY, CDR2 SVGAGI (reference sequence). V dropped 6 bases and J dropped 7 bases, with 15 bases sitting between them. CDR3 coding DNA: TGTGCCAGCAGCCCAGGGACCCCAGGGACCCAGTACTTC. Protein sequence: CASSPGTPGTQYF.

Worth noting for this clonotype: Given a much more abundant clone one base away, this may be a read error. The chain uses TRBV29-1 and TRBJ2-1; 9 bases map to TRBD1. Germline CDR1 SQVTM, CDR2 ANQGSEA. There are 16 residues in the CDR3. CDR3 loop: CRVEDVTGGIYNEQFF. CDR3 bases: TGCAGAGTTGAAGATGTAACAGGGGGCATATACAATGAGCAGTTCTTC.

This clonotype came up many times. The chain recombines TRBV29-1 with TRBJ2-7; possibly TRBD2 for D (6 bases). Trimming stripped 6 bases from V and 3 bases from J, with 15 bases between. Looked up from germline, CDR1 is SQVTM and CDR2 is ANQGSEA. CDR3 length: 13 amino acids. CDR3 protein: CSVAPGTGYEQYF. CDR3 nucleotide sequence: TGCAGCGTAGCTCCGGGGACTGGCTACGAGCAGTACTTC.

This clonotype occurred many times. The gene calls are TRBV10-2 and TRBJ1-6; a weak D match, TRBD1 (6 bases). This CDR3 region has 15 residues. CDR1 and CDR2 from the germline V gene are WSHSY and SAAADI. Trimming cost V 2 bases and J 5 bases, with 10 bases left between them. The CDR3 here is CASSERTADNSPLHF. CDR3 bases: TGCGCCAGCAGTGAGAGGACAGCCGATAATTCACCCCTCCACTTT.

There are many counts of this clonotype. The chain carries TRBV7-2 and TRBJ1-1; 7 nucleotides line up with TRBD1. The CDR3 contains 14 residues. Looked up from germline, CDR1 is SGHTA and CDR2 is FQGNSA. Trimming at V came to 5 bases and at J to 9 bases, leaving 12 bases not matched to a gene. The CDR3 spells CASSRRGPGAQAFF. The CDR3 nucleotides read TGTGCCAGCAGCCGTAGGGGGCCCGGCGCTCAAGCTTTCTTT.

This clonotype was seen at least ten times. The V and J genes are TRBV7-3 and TRBJ2-7; D gene ambiguous. Germline V gene data show CDR1 as SGHTA and CDR2 as FQGTGA. CDR3 length: 15 residues. The ends were cut back, 0 bases at V and 4 bases at J, with 13 bases in the middle. CDR3 sequence: CASSLTGLGEYEQYF. The CDR3 DNA follows: TGTGCCAGCAGCTTAACCGGCCTAGGAGAGTACGAGCAGTACTTC.

This clonotype came up many times. J is TRBJ2-3 and V is TRBV12-3 or TRBV12-4; D is ambiguous. V dropped 6 bases and J dropped 0 bases, with 7 bases sitting between them. This CDR3 is 13 amino acids long. CDR3 amino acids: CASSKGSTDTQYF. The CDR3, as DNA: TGTGCCAGCAGCAAAGGTAGCACAGATACGCAGTATTTT.

For this clonotype: At one of its ends the junction is not consistent with the germline gene, which may arise from a read error. The chain combines TRBV12-3 or TRBV12-4 with TRBJ2-7; a weak D match, TRBD2 (6 bases). The CDR3 is 12 amino acids. The CDR3 nucleotides read TGTGCCAACAGTTGGGGACTCTACGAGCAGTACTTC. Translation gives CANSWGLYEQYF.

This clonotype was seen ten or more times. This sequence joins TRBV2 and TRBJ2-5, with 11 nucleotides matching TRBD2. This CDR3 spans 13 amino acids. The V and J ends lost 6 bases and 11 bases, in that order; junction bases with no gene match: 8. Germline CDR1 SNHLY, CDR2 FYNNEI. The CDR3 DNA reads as TGTGCCAGCAGGACCGGACTAGCGGGCGATCAGTACTTC. It translates to CASRTGLAGDQYF.

This clonotype was seen at least ten times. J is TRBJ2-7 and V is TRBV12-3 or TRBV12-4; 11 positions match TRBD1. The CDR3 is 14 residues long. V was pared by 1 base and J by 7 bases, with 3 bases of the junction left unmatched. The CDR3 sequence: CASSLGDRGREQYF. For the CDR3, the DNA is TGTGCCAGCAGTTTAGGGGACAGGGGGAGGGAGCAGTACTTC.

This clonotype was picked up a small number of times. This chain connects TRBV5-6 to TRBJ2-1; D call uncertain. The germline V gene encodes CDR1 SGHDT and CDR2 YYEEEE. V was clipped by 4 bases and J by 9 bases, with 14 bases between them. This CDR3 comprises 13 residues. DNA for the CDR3: TGTGCCAGCAGCCCCGTAATGTGGGGTGAGCAGTTCTTC. It is translated as CASSPVMWGEQFF.

For the CDR3, the DNA is TGTGCCAGCTCACCCCGCGAGGCCTACGAGCAGTACTTC. Translated: CASSPREAYEQYF. The rearrangement joins TRBV18 to TRBJ2-7; D is unresolved. Germline CDR1 is KGHSH and CDR2 is LQKENI. The CDR3 runs to 13 residues. Trimming removed 3 bases from V and 2 bases from J, with 8 bases in between.

As to this clonotype: A much larger clone lies a single base off, so this may be a read error. The chain uses TRBV18 and TRBJ2-7, with D unclear. The CDR3 has 15 amino acids. The germline V gene encodes CDR1 KGHSH and CDR2 LQKENI. V was shortened by 3 bases and J by 0 bases, with 12 bases between the two germline ends. CDR3 sequence: CASSPTPHGSYEQYF. The CDR3 bases are TGTGCCAGCTCACCGACTCCCCACGGCTCCTACGAGCAGTACTTC.

This clonotype was seen repeatedly, ten times or more. The chain carries TRBV3-1 and TRBJ1-1, with 8 bases aligning to TRBD1. CDR1 LGHDT and CDR2 YNNKEL come from the germline V gene (reference sequence). V shed 4 bases, J shed 3 bases, and the junction held 4 bases outside the gene matches. There are 14 residues in the CDR3. The CDR3 protein is CASSPADRDTEAFF. CDR3 bases: TGTGCCAGCAGCCCCGCGGACAGGGACACTGAAGCTTTCTTT.

This clonotype was counted at least ten times. The genes are TRBV7-2 and TRBJ2-5; D is ambiguous. The ends were cut back, 4 bases at V and 1 base at J, with 7 bases in the middle. CDR3 length: 13 amino acids. In germline, CDR1 is SGHTA, CDR2 FQGNSA. The CDR3 here is CASSYPGQETQYF. The CDR3 nucleotides are TGTGCCAGCAGCTATCCCGGCCAAGAGACCCAGTACTTC.

This clonotype was counted ten times or more. This chain joins TRBV15 and TRBJ2-4; the D gene is possibly TRBD2 (6 bases). Germline V gives CDR1 LNHNV, CDR2 YYDKDF (reference sequence). Deletions cut 3 bases from V and 5 bases from J, with 11 bases between. This CDR3 is 14 amino acids long. CDR3 coding DNA: TGTGCCACCAGCAGTTGGGACTCCGAAAACATTCAGTACTTC. Residues: CATSSWDSENIQYF.

The chain couples TRBV12-3 or TRBV12-4 to TRBJ2-5; D is undetermined. The CDR3 is 13 residues long. V lost 5 bases, J lost 2 bases, and 9 bases lay in between. The CDR3 reads CASSRTRQETQYF. The DNA of the CDR3 is TGTGCCAGCAGTCGTACGCGACAAGAGACCCAGTACTTC.

A remark on this clonotype: A much larger clone is a single base away; this may be a read error. V and J are TRBV2 and TRBJ1-1; maybe TRBD1 (5 bases). The CDR3 totals 11 residues. Germline V gives CDR1 SNHLY, CDR2 FYNNEI. In DNA, the CDR3 is TGTGACAGCACCGGGGGAGGGTGGACTTTCTTT. Its protein product is CDSTGGGWTFF. The variable domain in full, with the rest retrieved from reference TRBV2 and TRBJ1-1, is EPEVTQTPSHQVTQMGQEVILRCVPISNHLYFYWYRQILGQKVEFLVSFYNNEISEKSEIFDDQFSVERPDGSNFTLKIRSTKLEDSAMYFCDSTGGGWTFFGQGTRLTVV.

In its sample, this clonotype was seen many times. V gene TRBV27 combines with J gene TRBJ2-1; the match to TRBD2 covers 13 bases. The germline gives CDR1 MNHEY, CDR2 SMNVEV (reference sequence). The V and J ends lost 7 bases and 7 bases, in that order; junction bases with no gene match: 7. The CDR3 extends over 15 amino acids. CDR3 sequence reads: CASTPQLAGGNEQFF. In DNA form, the CDR3 reads TGTGCCAGCACCCCGCAACTAGCGGGGGGGAATGAGCAGTTCTTC.

The table lists this clonotype with many counts. V gene TRBV10-3 combines with J gene TRBJ2-1; 7 nucleotides match TRBD1. Germline-derived CDR1 and CDR2 are ENHRY and SYGVKD. This CDR3 comprises 14 residues. The V gene end was trimmed by 0 bases and the J gene end by 6 bases; junction bases not matched to a gene: 2. The CDR3 region is CAISESGTVNEQFF. DNA of the CDR3: TGTGCCATCAGTGAGTCAGGGACAGTCAATGAGCAGTTCTTC.

This clonotype was picked up many times. V gene TRBV15 combines with J gene TRBJ2-7, with a possible D match to TRBD2 (6 bases). Germline V gene data show CDR1 as LNHNV and CDR2 as YYDKDF (reference sequence). This CDR3 has 16 residues. The V end lost 5 bases, the J end lost 0 bases, and 17 bases lay between the germline ends. CDR3: CATSGSRRESSYEQYF. CDR3 nucleotides: TGTGCCACCAGCGGTTCTAGGAGGGAGAGCTCCTACGAGCAGTACTTC.

Ten or more counts support this clonotype. The chain couples TRBV20-1 to TRBJ2-7; 8 bases align to TRBD2. V lost 4 bases to trimming and J lost 2 bases; unmatched junction nucleotides: 4. CDR1 and CDR2 (germline): DFQATT, SNEGSKA (reference sequence). The CDR3 has 13 residues. Here the CDR3 reads CSATGTRTYEQYF. Written as DNA, the CDR3 is TGCAGTGCTACCGGGACTAGGACCTACGAGCAGTACTTC.

This clonotype showed up many times. The chain is built from TRBV9 and TRBJ2-3; TRBD2 matches 13 bases. The CDR3 has 17 residues. CDR1 and CDR2 (germline): SGDLS, YYNGEE. V lost 4 bases to trimming and J lost 5 bases; unmatched junction nucleotides: 10. CDR3 sequence (DNA): TGTGCCAGCAGCTCACGAGGGACTAGCGGGAACTTAGATACGCAGTATTTT. This gives the protein CASSSRGTSGNLDTQYF.

There are many counts of this clonotype. V is TRBV20-1 and J is TRBJ2-3; TRBD2 is a possible D gene (5 bases). The germline CDR1 and CDR2 sequences are DFQATT and SNEGSKA (reference sequence). This CDR3 spans 14 amino acids. Trimming removed 0 bases from V and 4 bases from J, with 11 bases in between. The CDR3 region is CSARDFSGPDTQYF. As DNA, the CDR3 is TGCAGTGCTAGAGACTTCAGCGGCCCAGATACGCAGTATTTT.

CDR3 nucleotide sequence: TGTGCCAGCAGCCAGAGTTACACCAAGCAGTTCTTC. Translating gives CASSQSYTKQFF. The J gene is TRBJ2-1, the V gene TRBV3-1; D gene unclear. This CDR3 is 12 amino acids long. The germline gives CDR1 LGHDT, CDR2 YNNKEL (reference sequence). V gave up 3 bases and J gave up 11 bases, with 11 bases separating them.

Ten or more counts support this clonotype. The V call is TRBV5-5, the J call TRBJ2-1; D may be TRBD1 (6 bases). V lost 2 bases, J lost 10 bases, and 7 bases lay in between. This CDR3 contains 11 residues. CDR1 is SGHKS and CDR2 is YYEKEE in the germline V gene (reference sequence). CDR3 amino acids: CASSFTGEQFF. CDR3 nucleotides: TGTGCCAGCAGCTTTACAGGGGAGCAGTTCTTC.

Remarks on this clonotype: Germline and junction disagree at one end, which may indicate a read error. The CDR3 DNA reads TGTGCCAGCAGCCAAGACCACTTCACGAACACCGTGGAGCTGTTTTTT. Protein product: CASSQDHFTNTVELFF. V is TRBV4-2 and J is TRBJ2-2, with D hard to call. This CDR3 region has 16 residues. Per germline, CDR1 LGHNA and CDR2 YNFKEQ.

This clonotype was counted at least ten times. The V call is TRBV27, the J call TRBJ2-7; weak D call: TRBD2 (6 bases). CDR1 MNHEY and CDR2 SMNVEV come from the germline V gene (reference sequence). The V end was cut by 3 bases, the J end by 6 bases, with 15 bases between. The CDR3 is 14 amino acids. CDR3 residues: CASSFRPGVGEQYF. The CDR3 DNA is TGTGCCAGCAGTTTTCGTCCGGGGGTCGGCGAGCAGTACTTC.